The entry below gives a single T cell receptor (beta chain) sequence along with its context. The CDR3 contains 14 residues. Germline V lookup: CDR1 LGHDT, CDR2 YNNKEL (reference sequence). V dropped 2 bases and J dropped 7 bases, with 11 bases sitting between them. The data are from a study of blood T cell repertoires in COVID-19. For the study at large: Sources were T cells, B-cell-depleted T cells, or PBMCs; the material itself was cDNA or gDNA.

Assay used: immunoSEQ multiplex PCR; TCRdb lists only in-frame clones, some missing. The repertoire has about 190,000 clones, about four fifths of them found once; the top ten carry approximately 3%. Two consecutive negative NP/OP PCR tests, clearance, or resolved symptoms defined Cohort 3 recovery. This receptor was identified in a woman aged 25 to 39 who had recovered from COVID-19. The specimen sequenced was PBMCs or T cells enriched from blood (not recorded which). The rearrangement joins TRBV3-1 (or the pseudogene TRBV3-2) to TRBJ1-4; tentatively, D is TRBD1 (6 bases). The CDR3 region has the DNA TGTGCCAGCAGCCAATTGGGGGCTTTTGAAAAACTGTTTTTT. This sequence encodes CASSQLGAFEKLFF.